This is a list of T cell receptor beta chains from one sample in a study of control samples from healthy donors and cancer patients. The repertoire was sequenced with immunoSEQ multiplex PCR; TCRdb's copy has only in-frame clones and lacks some. The data hold over 200,000 clones, with over 75% observed a single time. The sample comprised PBMCs. The receptors were sampled from a woman between 55 and 75 years old with lung cancer. The CDR3 runs from the conserved cysteine through the conserved F or W. Each record gives: J gene, clone size, D gene, V gene, CDR3 DNA, CDR3 protein. D genes are given only for firm matches. Size is stated for part of the rows, as once, few or many counts, or as a class when the clone is expanded.

j_call: TRBJ1-2; clone_size: -; d_call: -; v_call: TRBV28; cdr3_nt: TGTGCCAGCAGCCTCGATGTAGGGCAGGGGAACTATGGCTACACCTTC; cdr3_aa: CASSLDVGQGNYGYTF
j_call: TRBJ2-1; clone_size: -; d_call: TRBD2; v_call: TRBV7-3; cdr3_nt: TGTGCCAGCAGCTTACCTGCTAGCGGGAGCAATGAGCAGTTCTTC; cdr3_aa: CASSLPASGSNEQFF
j_call: TRBJ2-1; clone_size: -; d_call: TRBD2; v_call: TRBV28; cdr3_nt: TGTGCCAGCAGTTCCGGCGGGAGACATGAGCAGTTCTTC; cdr3_aa: CASSSGGRHEQFF
j_call: TRBJ2-5; clone_size: -; d_call: TRBD2; v_call: TRBV11-2; cdr3_nt: TGTGCCAGCAGCTTACCTAGCGGGGGGCAAGAGACCCAGTACTTC; cdr3_aa: CASSLPSGGQETQYF
j_call: TRBJ2-1; clone_size: -; d_call: -; v_call: TRBV7-9; cdr3_nt: TGTGCCAGCAGCTCAGTAGGAATCAATGAGCAGTTCTTC; cdr3_aa: CASSSVGINEQFF
j_call: TRBJ1-1; clone_size: -; d_call: TRBD1; v_call: TRBV5-1; cdr3_nt: TGCGCCAGCAGCTTACAGGGGGCCACTGAAGCTTTCTTT; cdr3_aa: CASSLQGATEAFF
j_call: TRBJ2-1; clone_size: -; d_call: TRBD1; v_call: TRBV28; cdr3_nt: TGTGCCAGCACTTCGCCGGGACAGGGGAACAATGAGCAGTTCTTC; cdr3_aa: CASTSPGQGNNEQFF
j_call: TRBJ2-7; clone_size: -; d_call: -; v_call: TRBV20-1; cdr3_nt: TGCAGTGCTAGTTCAGGGACCTACTCGGGCGAGCAGTACTTC; cdr3_aa: CSASSGTYSGEQYF
j_call: TRBJ2-7; clone_size: few; d_call: -; v_call: TRBV3-1/TRBV3-2; cdr3_nt: TGTGCCAGCAGCCAAGAACAGGGCTCCTACGAGCAGTACTTC; cdr3_aa: CASSQEQGSYEQYF
j_call: TRBJ1-1; clone_size: -; d_call: -; v_call: TRBV5-4; cdr3_nt: TGTGCCAGCGGACGGGGGTTGGAGAACACTGAAGCTTTCTTT; cdr3_aa: CASGRGLENTEAFF
j_call: TRBJ2-4; clone_size: -; d_call: TRBD2; v_call: TRBV6-1; cdr3_nt: TGTGCCAGCAGTGAATCACGATCGTCCAGCGGGAGGGTCATTCAGTACTTC; cdr3_aa: CASSESRSSSGRVIQYF
j_call: TRBJ2-4; clone_size: -; d_call: -; v_call: TRBV7-9; cdr3_nt: TGTGCCAGCAGCCAACATGCCGATCGCATTCAGTACTTC; cdr3_aa: CASSQHADRIQYF
j_call: TRBJ2-2; clone_size: -; d_call: -; v_call: TRBV6-1; cdr3_nt: TGTGCCAGCAGTGAAGCAGACACCGGGGAGCTGTTTTTT; cdr3_aa: CASSEADTGELFF
j_call: TRBJ2-3; clone_size: -; d_call: -; v_call: TRBV5-1; cdr3_nt: TGCGCCAGCAGCTTATACACAGATACGCAGTATTTT; cdr3_aa: CASSLYTDTQYF
j_call: TRBJ2-1; clone_size: many; d_call: -; v_call: TRBV7-9; cdr3_nt: TGTGCCAGCAGCCCAAAGGTCAGACAGGGAGGTTTCTACAATGAGCAGTTCTTC; cdr3_aa: CASSPKVRQGGFYNEQFF
j_call: TRBJ2-1; clone_size: -; d_call: TRBD2; v_call: TRBV5-4; cdr3_nt: TGTGCCAGCAGCCAGAGCGGGGGGACCTACAATGAGCAGTTCTTC; cdr3_aa: CASSQSGGTYNEQFF
j_call: TRBJ2-7; clone_size: -; d_call: TRBD2; v_call: TRBV5-1; cdr3_nt: TGCGCCAGCAGCGCGGGGGGGAATAGCGGCCTCTCCTACGAGCAGTACTTC; cdr3_aa: CASSAGGNSGLSYEQYF
j_call: TRBJ2-1; clone_size: -; d_call: TRBD2; v_call: TRBV2; cdr3_nt: TGTGCCAGCAGAGGGGCTAGCGGGAGGAATGAGCAGTTCTTC; cdr3_aa: CASRGASGRNEQFF
j_call: TRBJ2-1; clone_size: -; d_call: -; v_call: TRBV28; cdr3_nt: TGTGCCAGCAGTTTCTTCGACGGCTCCTACAATGAGCAGTTCTTC; cdr3_aa: CASSFFDGSYNEQFF
j_call: TRBJ1-2; clone_size: -; d_call: -; v_call: TRBV7-2; cdr3_nt: TGTGCCAGCAGCTTACCGGGGACTAACTATGGCTACACCTTC; cdr3_aa: CASSLPGTNYGYTF
j_call: TRBJ1-6; clone_size: -; d_call: TRBD1; v_call: TRBV7-2; cdr3_nt: TGTGCCAGCAGCTTAGCAGGGGGCTCACCCCTCCACTTT; cdr3_aa: CASSLAGGSPLHF
j_call: TRBJ1-2; clone_size: -; d_call: TRBD1; v_call: TRBV29-1; cdr3_nt: TGCAGCACTTTGACAGGGAAGGGCTATGGCTACACCTTC; cdr3_aa: CSTLTGKGYGYTF
j_call: TRBJ2-3; clone_size: -; d_call: -; v_call: TRBV5-8; cdr3_nt: TGTGCCAGCAGCTTGGGGGGGGAAGATACGCAGTATTTT; cdr3_aa: CASSLGGEDTQYF
j_call: TRBJ1-6; clone_size: -; d_call: -; v_call: TRBV4-1; cdr3_nt: TGCGCCAGCAGCCTGGGGCAGGTGAATTCACCCCTCCACTTT; cdr3_aa: CASSLGQVNSPLHF
j_call: TRBJ2-2; clone_size: once; d_call: -; v_call: TRBV2; cdr3_nt: TGTGCCAGCAGTGAGCAGGGATTGAACACCGGGGAGCTGTTTTTT; cdr3_aa: CASSEQGLNTGELFF
j_call: TRBJ1-1; clone_size: -; d_call: TRBD1; v_call: TRBV28; cdr3_nt: TGTGCCAGCAGCCTGGGGACAGCAATGAACACTGAAGCTTTCTTT; cdr3_aa: CASSLGTAMNTEAFF
j_call: TRBJ2-1; clone_size: -; d_call: TRBD2; v_call: TRBV7-8; cdr3_nt: TGTGCCAGCAGCTTGGGTAGCGGGGCCCCCGATGAGCAGTTCTTC; cdr3_aa: CASSLGSGAPDEQFF
j_call: TRBJ2-7; clone_size: -; d_call: TRBD1; v_call: TRBV2; cdr3_nt: TGTGCCAGCGGACAGGGTTACGAGCAGTACTTC; cdr3_aa: CASGQGYEQYF
j_call: TRBJ2-7; clone_size: -; d_call: -; v_call: TRBV5-4; cdr3_nt: TGTGCCAGCAGCAGAGCGTATCGGGGCAGCTCCTACGAGCAGTACTTC; cdr3_aa: CASSRAYRGSSYEQYF
j_call: TRBJ1-1; clone_size: -; d_call: -; v_call: TRBV6-5; cdr3_nt: TGTGCCAGCGTCCAGGGCATGAACACTGAAGCTTTCTTT; cdr3_aa: CASVQGMNTEAFF
j_call: TRBJ1-1; clone_size: -; d_call: -; v_call: TRBV28; cdr3_nt: TGTGCCAGCAGTTTACTTCCCACCCGGAGGAACACTGAAGCTTTCTTT; cdr3_aa: CASSLLPTRRNTEAFF
j_call: TRBJ1-2; clone_size: -; d_call: -; v_call: TRBV12-3/TRBV12-4; cdr3_nt: TGTGCCAGCAGTTTAGACCGCTATGGCTACACCTTC; cdr3_aa: CASSLDRYGYTF
j_call: TRBJ1-5; clone_size: -; d_call: TRBD1; v_call: TRBV28; cdr3_nt: TGTGCCAGCAGTTCCTCCGGGACAGGGGGTCAGCCCCAGCATTTT; cdr3_aa: CASSSSGTGGQPQHF
j_call: TRBJ2-1; clone_size: -; d_call: TRBD1; v_call: TRBV6-5; cdr3_nt: TGTGCCAGCAGCTCCGGGACAGGAAAATACAATGAGCAGTTCTTC; cdr3_aa: CASSSGTGKYNEQFF
j_call: TRBJ2-2; clone_size: -; d_call: -; v_call: TRBV7-8; cdr3_nt: TGTGCCAGCAGCTTGGGGGGGACAGGCACTGGGTCCGGGGAGCTGTTTTTT; cdr3_aa: CASSLGGTGTGSGELFF
j_call: TRBJ2-3; clone_size: -; d_call: -; v_call: TRBV2; cdr3_nt: TGTGCCAGCAGGGCACTATATGGGGAGACAGATTCTAGCACAGATACGCAGTATTTT; cdr3_aa: CASRALYGETDSSTDTQYF
j_call: TRBJ1-5; clone_size: -; d_call: -; v_call: TRBV18; cdr3_nt: TGTGCCAGCTCACCACCGTCCGGGTCAGGGAATCAGCCCCAGCATTTT; cdr3_aa: CASSPPSGSGNQPQHF
j_call: TRBJ1-5; clone_size: -; d_call: TRBD1; v_call: TRBV6-5; cdr3_nt: TGTGCCAGCAGTTGGACAGGGGGGGATCAGCCCCAGCATTTT; cdr3_aa: CASSWTGGDQPQHF
j_call: TRBJ2-7; clone_size: -; d_call: -; v_call: TRBV2; cdr3_nt: TGTGCCAGCGGGAGGGACAGATCCTACGAGCAGTACTTC; cdr3_aa: CASGRDRSYEQYF
j_call: TRBJ2-1; clone_size: -; d_call: -; v_call: TRBV5-4; cdr3_nt: TGTGCCAGCAGCCCGGACACCCACAATGAGCAGTTCTTC; cdr3_aa: CASSPDTHNEQFF
j_call: TRBJ2-5; clone_size: -; d_call: -; v_call: TRBV5-1; cdr3_nt: TGCGCCAGCAGCGAACAAGAGACCCAGTACTTC; cdr3_aa: CASSEQETQYF
j_call: TRBJ2-2; clone_size: -; d_call: TRBD1; v_call: TRBV13; cdr3_nt: TGTGCCAGCAGCGGCCGGGACAGGGCTATCGGGGAGCTGTTTTTT; cdr3_aa: CASSGRDRAIGELFF
j_call: TRBJ1-3; clone_size: -; d_call: -; v_call: TRBV7-9; cdr3_nt: TGTGCCAGCAGCCTCCGACAGGTTACCTCTGGAAACACCATATATTTT; cdr3_aa: CASSLRQVTSGNTIYF
j_call: TRBJ2-6; clone_size: -; d_call: -; v_call: TRBV2; cdr3_nt: TGTGCCAGCAGTGCGGGGCAGCTCTCTGGGGCCAACGTCCTGACTTTC; cdr3_aa: CASSAGQLSGANVLTF
j_call: TRBJ1-2; clone_size: once; d_call: -; v_call: TRBV6-5; cdr3_nt: TGTGCCAGCACCGAATCGTTCTATGGCTACACCTTC; cdr3_aa: CASTESFYGYTF
j_call: TRBJ1-6; clone_size: once; d_call: -; v_call: TRBV5-6; cdr3_nt: TGTGCCAGCAGCTGGAGGCAGGGGCGATCACCCCTCCACTTT; cdr3_aa: CASSWRQGRSPLHF
j_call: TRBJ1-1; clone_size: -; d_call: -; v_call: TRBV7-9; cdr3_nt: TGTGCCAGCAGCTTAGTGAGGACTGAAGCTTTCTTT; cdr3_aa: CASSLVRTEAFF
j_call: TRBJ2-1; clone_size: -; d_call: TRBD2; v_call: TRBV28; cdr3_nt: TGTGCCAGCAGTTGGACTAGTGTAAATGAGCAGTTCTTC; cdr3_aa: CASSWTSVNEQFF
j_call: TRBJ1-1; clone_size: once; d_call: -; v_call: TRBV5-1; cdr3_nt: TGCGCCAGCTCTTTACATCAGGGGCGCGGGACTGAAGCTTTCTTT; cdr3_aa: CASSLHQGRGTEAFF
j_call: TRBJ2-7; clone_size: -; d_call: -; v_call: TRBV18; cdr3_nt: TGTGCGACGACCGGCTCGGAGCGATTGCAGTACTTC; cdr3_aa: CATTGSERLQYF
j_call: TRBJ2-2; clone_size: -; d_call: -; v_call: TRBV2; cdr3_nt: TGTGCCAGCAAACTGGACATCAACACCGGGGAGCTATTTTTT; cdr3_aa: CASKLDINTGELFF
j_call: TRBJ1-2; clone_size: once; d_call: -; v_call: TRBV19; cdr3_nt: TGTGCCAGTAGTTCCACCCCCCCGGGGGCCTACACCTTC; cdr3_aa: CASSSTPPGAYTF
j_call: TRBJ1-1; clone_size: few; d_call: -; v_call: TRBV7-9; cdr3_nt: TGTGCCAGCAGCATCCAGTACCGGGACGGACGAGGCGGGGCTTTCTTT; cdr3_aa: CASSIQYRDGRGGAFF